This T cell receptor beta chain was recovered during a study of blood T cell repertoires in COVID-19. Only one count was recorded for this clone. V shed 0 bases and J shed 7 bases, with 24 bases lying between them. Germline V lookup: CDR1 LGHNA, CDR2 YNFKEQ. This CDR3 spans 19 amino acids. Clones were read by immunoSEQ multiplex PCR, and TCRdb kept only the in-frame ones, dropping some. This table has 150,000 to 200,000 clones, about nine tenths appearing once. The source of this sequence is a woman aged 60 to 75 with COVID-19, enrolled during active disease. The sample taken for sequencing was peripheral blood. The genes are TRBV4-2 and TRBJ1-4; possible D gene TRBD1, 5 bases. In DNA, the CDR3 is TGTGCCAGCAGCCAAGATAACGGGGGGGGAGTTAATGAGGGTGAAAAACTGTTTTTT. It encodes CASSQDNGGGVNEGEKLFF.